These T cell receptor beta chains were read from a single sample in a study of T cells in localized non-small cell lung cancer. Method: immunoSEQ multiplex PCR; TCRdb's copy keeps in-frame clones and lacks some. The data hold tens of thousands of clones, with approximately 85% observed a single time. The sample was peripheral blood, taken before any cancer treatment. Source of these receptors: a man between 40 and 70 years old with stage I lung adenocarcinoma. CDR3s include the opening cysteine and the closing phenylalanine or tryptophan.

CDR3aa: CASCSGFGYGYTF; j_gene: TRBJ1-2; v_gene: TRBV6-5
CDR3aa: CASTSGNYNSPLHF; j_gene: TRBJ1-6; v_gene: TRBV6-6
CDR3aa: CASRDRGLTANYGYTF; j_gene: TRBJ1-2; v_gene: TRBV19
CDR3aa: CATSRDLSSGDRRAYGYTF; j_gene: TRBJ1-2; v_gene: TRBV15
CDR3aa: CASSVYFSATDTQYF; j_gene: TRBJ2-3; v_gene: TRBV14
CDR3aa: CASSLAIDGRPLHF; j_gene: TRBJ1-6; v_gene: TRBV5-5
CDR3aa: CASSPGQGWRETQYF; j_gene: TRBJ2-5; v_gene: TRBV7-8
CDR3aa: CAWSGQLNTEAFF; j_gene: TRBJ1-1; v_gene: TRBV30
CDR3aa: CASSESSSTGVGTQYF; j_gene: TRBJ2-3; v_gene: TRBV2
CDR3aa: CASSATGEAGYF; j_gene: TRBJ2-4; v_gene: TRBV2
CDR3aa: CASSLGVARVGF; j_gene: TRBJ2-3; v_gene: TRBV7-2
CDR3aa: CASRLRVNSNQPQHF; j_gene: TRBJ1-5; v_gene: TRBV27
CDR3aa: CASSFAGGLNTGELFF; j_gene: TRBJ2-2; v_gene: TRBV5-6
CDR3aa: CASRTLDSKTYEQYF; j_gene: TRBJ2-7; v_gene: TRBV28
CDR3aa: CATSRGLGNQPQHF; j_gene: TRBJ1-5; v_gene: TRBV15
CDR3aa: CASSKPKSLEQFF; j_gene: TRBJ2-1; v_gene: TRBV6-1
CDR3aa: CASSLQGGQGYGYTF; j_gene: TRBJ1-2; v_gene: TRBV7-3